The rows below give T cell receptor beta chains drawn from one sample of a study of blood T cell repertoires in COVID-19. Assay used: immunoSEQ multiplex PCR; TCRdb lists only in-frame clones, some missing. The sample includes about 140,000 clones, approximately 82% of them seen just once. The sequenced material came from peripheral blood. These receptor sequences come from a human donor in a cohort sampled during active COVID-19. Both conserved end residues are trimmed from each CDR3.

CDR3aa	j_gene	v_gene
ASSLGPRSEQY	TRBJ2-7	TRBV11-3
ASSPLEGGNQPQH	TRBJ1-5	TRBV7-9
ASSISVTSTDTQY	TRBJ2-3	TRBV7-2
ASSFGGDTQY	TRBJ2-3	TRBV12-3/TRBV12-4
ASSLSRQGLAF	TRBJ1-1	TRBV28
ASSRSRGEKLF	TRBJ1-4	TRBV19
ASSKDGDNSPLH	TRBJ1-6	TRBV6-5
ASSADRVSYEQY	TRBJ2-7	TRBV27
ASRRGGEETQY	TRBJ2-5	TRBV28
ASLSGEEQF	TRBJ2-1	TRBV10-3
ASRTSGGTTGELF	TRBJ2-2	TRBV19
SASSGQGRWGETQY	TRBJ2-5	TRBV20-1
ASSAAGTASYGYT	TRBJ1-2	TRBV9
ASSYVGQISDTQY	TRBJ2-3	TRBV6-2/TRBV6-3
ASSGLAASQETQY	TRBJ2-5	TRBV2
ASSSMDRASNQPQH	TRBJ1-5	TRBV6-2/TRBV6-3
ASSRRQNTEAF	TRBJ1-1	TRBV28
ASSSDIQGYYGYT	TRBJ1-2	TRBV27
ASSLSPAPRNEQF	TRBJ2-1	TRBV7-3
ASSSPDRGNTEAF	TRBJ1-1	TRBV6-6
ATGTGALNEKLF	TRBJ1-4	TRBV10-3
ASSFRVGGELF	TRBJ2-2	TRBV12-3/TRBV12-4
ASSVMTGADTQY	TRBJ2-3	TRBV9
ASSQPDRGLEKLF	TRBJ1-4	TRBV6-6
ASTGGIHEQY	TRBJ2-7	TRBV6-5
ATRRGLDFSGELF	TRBJ2-2	TRBV2
ASSLSGASNEKLF	TRBJ1-4	TRBV5-1
AISDRDNPKNIQY	TRBJ2-4	TRBV10-3
ASSLEGWSTPYEQY	TRBJ2-7	TRBV7-2
ASSPDFSGTVNTGELF	TRBJ2-2	TRBV6-6
ASSVGGLRANEQF	TRBJ2-1	TRBV9
ASSGTPTAYSNQPQH	TRBJ1-5	TRBV27
ASSSLSRAYEQY	TRBJ2-7	TRBV11-2
ASRRRGRANYGYT	TRBJ1-2	TRBV6-6
ASSTGQGRDIQY	TRBJ2-4	TRBV5-8
ASGLGTGGVYGYT	TRBJ1-2	TRBV12-5
ASSQRWNEKLF	TRBJ1-4	TRBV3-1/TRBV3-2
ASSPSGRWGTDTQY	TRBJ2-3	TRBV19
ASSLYPGTDSYNEQF	TRBJ2-1	TRBV7-2
ASSRPEGGEQF	TRBJ2-1	TRBV6-2/TRBV6-3
AISEGASLGNTIY	TRBJ1-3	TRBV10-3
ASSLRTGRGATGELF	TRBJ2-2	TRBV5-1
ASSLGRPGVINQPQH	TRBJ1-5	TRBV21-1
ASSSGLAGGSEQY	TRBJ2-7	TRBV28
SVIQGRDEQY	TRBJ2-7	TRBV29-1
ASSVGQGDEQF	TRBJ2-1	TRBV9
ASSLGLAGGLTYEQY	TRBJ2-7	TRBV3-1/TRBV3-2
ASSIPYQGSYEQY	TRBJ2-7	TRBV21-1
AWSVGGGRAQY	TRBJ2-5	TRBV30
ASSPQFSVRGADNEQF	TRBJ2-1	TRBV28
ASSPKGDGNEQF	TRBJ2-1	TRBV19
ASGPGLAGGLTDTQY	TRBJ2-3	TRBV12-5
ASSKTGPQPQH	TRBJ1-5	TRBV7-9
ASSPTGTSGGYEQY	TRBJ2-7	TRBV5-1
ASSFLAGVYNEQF	TRBJ2-1	TRBV4-1
ASSVDEARETQY	TRBJ2-5	TRBV9
ASRPGINTEAF	TRBJ1-1	TRBV19